Reported below is one TCR beta chain. The antigen remains unidentified. The CDR3 is 15 residues long. In germline, CDR1 is SQVTM, CDR2 ANQGSEA. This entry is derived from a study of cytomegalovirus exposure and HLA in healthy donors. Study conclusions and caveats: Later analysis identified a missense DCLRE1C variant that was linked to TCR beta V- and J-gene trimming. Earlier analysis found most TCR beta V segments productive about 87% or about 30% of the time. In a later analysis, HLA-C alleles had the fewest associated TCRs, DRB1 alleles the most.

Those who donated were healthy bone marrow donors. PCR primers comprised 60 Vbeta and 13 Jbeta primers. Assay used: immunoSEQ multiplex PCR; TCRdb lists only in-frame clones, some missing. The table lists around 190,000 clones, about 80% of them singletons. This TCR was sampled from a man younger than 40 in good health and CMV-seronegative. J is TRBJ2-1 and V is TRBV29-1; tentative D call: TRBD2 (5 bases). The sample comprised PBMCs. Here the CDR3 reads CGISMAGLPYNEQFF. Written as DNA, the CDR3 is TGCGGAATATCGATGGCGGGCCTTCCCTACAATGAGCAGTTCTTC.